This TCR beta chain was found in a study of response to subunit inactivated influenza vaccine. TCRdb re-derived calls from the RT-PCR reads in MiXCR, one entry per CDR3 protein. The repertoire has roughly 170,000 distinct CDR3 sequences, around 9% of them found once; the top ten carry about a tenth. The CDR3 runs to 12 residues. Trimming took 7 bases from V and 1 from J, leaving 6 bases between them. V and J are TRBV12-3 or TRBV12-4 and TRBJ2-3, with D hard to call. This specimen was non-naive T cells sorted from PBMCs, taken on the day of vaccination. The TCR originated in a middle-aged man who received an inactivated influenza vaccine. The CDR3 DNA reads as TGTGCCAGCACCTACGGCACAGATACGCAGTATTTT. Amino acids: CASTYGTDTQYF.